This TCR beta chain was retrieved from a study of blood T cell repertoires in COVID-19 (dated by TCRdb to the early 2020s). At the level of the whole study: Samples covering the acute and convalescent phases of COVID-19 were provided by collaborators in the United States, Italy and Spain. A de-identified subject ID, COVID-19 status, age in years and sex were almost always included in the sample metadata. The repertoires were released in a freely available public database intended as a resource for research on the immune response to SARS-CoV-2. Where available, HLA class I and class II types were obtained from metadata supplied by the sample provider rather than from assay-based typing. Subjects who had been exposed to COVID-19, were actively infected with it, or had recovered from it provided the deeply sampled blood TCRbeta repertoires that made up the dataset. The prospective study material was composed of cDNA or gDNA derived from T cells, B-cell-depleted T cells, or PBMCs. Samples came from the ongoing ImmuneRACE study (first 160 participants) plus 1,254 subjects from 6 global collaborators.

Enrolling through a virtual design, the prospective study's participants ranged in age from roughly 18 to 89 years and lived across around 25 United States geographic areas. In the prospective study, cohorts were assigned on the basis of participant-reported clinical history obtained from a screening survey and a study questionnaire. Mobile phlebotomists in the prospective study collected whole blood, serum and a nasopharyngeal or oropharyngeal swab from every participant. Prospective study participants could optionally give additional blood draws and questionnaires over a roughly two-month period. Before DNA extraction, prospective study blood samples were shipped either frozen or at room temperature. What the study reported, not specific to this receptor: How much clinical and demographic metadata was included differed by source and by participant, and the metadata was provided uncurated.

TCRbeta CDR3 regions were amplified from genomic DNA by means of the immunoSEQ Assay, a bias-controlled multiplex PCR. In the original analysis: Nucleated cell counts per sample were estimated from amplification of reference gene primers within the assay. To quantify the absolute abundance of each unique TCRbeta CDR3 rearrangement, sequence reads were collapsed and filtered. For each sample, productive Simpson clonality was calculated as the square root of Simpson's diversity index over productive rearrangements. TCRdb took this table from immuneACCESS and kept in-frame rearrangements with V and J called. Such tables lack part of the clones; where checked against another copy, unresolved V genes explain under half of the gap, and the rest is unexplained. V and J calls and clone size are given by that table; D and trimming were obtained from the DNA. The sample has 130,000 to 150,000 clones on record, over 75% of them singletons. The ten top clones hold more than 1% of the sample.

This clone occurred a few times. Its cognate antigen has yet to be identified. Base quality data are lacking; no much larger clone is found one base away. Unmatched junction bases come to 5, with V trimmed by 2 bases and J by 5 bases. CDR1 is given as SGDLS and CDR2 as YYNGEE, both from the germline V gene. The CDR3 holds 14 amino acids from the cysteine to the phenylalanine. The entry retains the CDR3 DNA only, 42 bases that are in frame from base 1. This sequence originates from a woman aged 25 to 39 with acute COVID-19. Sequences were obtained from PBMCs or T cells enriched from blood (not recorded which). The V and J segments used are TRBV9 and TRBJ2-3, and 7 junctional nucleotides match TRBD2. Read as DNA, the sequence is TGTGCCAGCAGCGTGAGCGGGAAGTTAGATACGCAGTATTTT. It translates as CASSVSGKLDTQYF.